The clone carrying this T cell receptor beta chain is a singleton in its sample. Its antigen is as yet unknown. The data originate from a study of shared clonotypes between healthy human individuals. Study information: Donor ages ranged 18 to 49 years: a couple of women, a few men. Whole-study findings and limits: Few donors restricted represented genetic and exposure-history diversity.

The V segment lost 4 bases and the J segment 7 bases; nucleotides outside the gene matches: 12. The length of the CDR3 is 15 residues. Looked up from germline, CDR1 is SGHRS and CDR2 is YFSETQ. Donors were Caucasian adults residing in Nashville, Tennessee, USA. Profiling relied on immunoSEQ multiplex PCR, and the TCRdb table lists in-frame clones only, not all of them. The sample carries about 460,000 clones, 77% recorded once. The rearrangement joins TRBV5-1 to TRBJ2-7; 9 positions agree with TRBD2. The receptor was derived from a woman between 35 and 50 years old in good health. Some clones in this sample may be carry-over from other donors' samples. Material: PBMCs. The chain's CDR3 is CASSPGIAGALEQYF. The CDR3 nucleotides are TGCGCCAGCAGCCCCGGGATAGCGGGAGCTTTAGAGCAGTACTTC.